This T cell receptor beta chain emerged from a study of human T cells and chemical hapten exposure. On the study more broadly: Alopecia universalis, totalis or areata was present in patients who were mostly female.

Sample time point: patch test 1, 2 weeks after DPC sensitization. Treatment of the sample: therapeutic diphenylcyclopropenone sensitization with weekly scalp DPC. It was unfractionated whole blood from which total RNA was extracted. Trimming pared 3 bases from V and 1 base from J, leaving 9 bases between. This CDR3 spans 14 amino acids. Germline lookup yields CDR1 MDHEN and CDR2 SYDVKM. TCRdb redid the calling of the RACE reads with MiXCR, one entry per CDR3 protein. The sample includes approximately 43,000 distinct CDR3 sequences, 3.5% to 4% of them seen just once. The sequenced sample was whole blood, obtained in connection with sensitization to the hapten diphenylcyclopropenone (DPC). The rearrangement uses TRBV28 and TRBJ2-5, with D possibly TRBD2 on 6 matching bases. The TCR sequence derives from a man aged 50-60 years with alopecia areata. Some clones in this sample may be carry-over from other donors' samples. The CDR3 bases are TGTGCCAGCAGTTTCGGAGGGGTCCAAGAGACCCAGTACTTC. Translated: CASSFGGVQETQYF.